This T cell receptor beta chain came from a study of T cell changes during pregnancy in multiple sclerosis. Data came from immunoSEQ multiplex PCR; TCRdb stores just in-frame clones and leaves some out. Seen here are around 35,000 clones, about nine tenths observed once, and the top ten hold roughly an eighth. There are 14 residues in the CDR3. Trimming took off 0 bases at V and 9 bases at J, with 13 bases between the two ends. Germline CDR1 reads SGHNT; CDR2 reads YYREEE (reference sequence). The chain recombines TRBV5-4 with TRBJ1-3; D might be TRBD1 (5 bases). The sequence derives from a female donor with multiple sclerosis, enrolled in a pregnancy study. The sequencing here drew on CD8+ T cells from peripheral blood mononuclear cells, taken in the first trimester of pregnancy. DNA for the CDR3: TGTGCCAGCAGCTTGGGAGGCAGGACAACCACCATATATTTT. Translating it yields CASSLGGRTTTIYF.